This TCR beta chain was retrieved from a study of shared clonotypes between healthy human individuals (dated by TCRdb to about 2020). In terms of the full investigation: The cohort comprised a couple of women and a few men aged 18 to 49 years. Per donor, leukapheresis produced somewhere between about 0.85 and 8.9 billion PBMCs. Blood TCR repertoires of roughly 5 healthy adults were deeply sequenced to estimate repertoire size and the extent of clonotype sharing between individuals. To increase sequencing depth and limit assay-specific biases, different laboratories used diverse techniques to prepare libraries and sequence TCR repertoires. Per donor, three plates each were used for CD4 naive and CD4 memory, two for CD8 naive, and one for CD8 memory.

As to this clone: Its antigen target is currently unknown. Qualities for individual bases were not recorded, and no much larger clone is one base off.

General findings and caveats noted by the study authors: Because the study included only a small number of donors, the genetic and exposure-history diversity represented was limited. Naive subsets generally had larger estimated clonotype richness than memory subsets. Pairwise subsampling led to the expectation that sequencing depth would affect the degree of clonotype sharing among donors. Rarefaction of sorted-subset datasets indicated incomplete sequencing despite the large sequencing depth. When a handful of donors were compared, the shared fraction of clonotypes was about 5% for naive CD4, approximately 3.3% for naive CD8, more than 2% for memory CD4, and under 0.5% for memory CD8. Compared with non-shared clonotypes, the clonotypes found in all four sorted-subset donors had higher generation probabilities. Sampling was limited to blood, and TCR repertoires in tissue likely differ from TCR repertoires in blood.

V is reduced by 3 bases and J by 6 bases, leaving a spacing of 8 bases between them. Including the terminal cysteine and phenylalanine, the CDR3 comprises 12 residues. Solely the CDR3 DNA is kept, with 36 bases framed from the first base. CDR1 and CDR2 (MDHEN, SYDVKM) derive from the germline V gene. Donors were healthy HIV-negative adults with no recently reported acute infections or vaccinations. Every donor was a Caucasian adult residing in Nashville, Tennessee, USA. Magnetic negative selection was used to enrich CD4+ T cells, after which naive cells were positively selected on CD45RA and the negative fraction became the memory subset. Blood was collected by leukapheresis, and PBMCs were isolated by Ficoll-Histopaque density gradient centrifugation and then cryopreserved in liquid nitrogen vapor phase. Analytical flow cytometry was used to check the purity and quantity of each magnetically sorted T cell population. Each sorted fraction had its genomic DNA isolated and then quantified by UV absorbance on a Nanodrop 2000c.

TCR CDR3 regions were amplified from genomic DNA by multiplex PCR using the deep immunoSEQ assay. For each cell subset, the extracted genomic DNA was distributed evenly across all wells of several immunoSEQ 96-well plates, and each plate served as one replicate. Each replicate PCR for sorted subsets received about 180 ng genomic DNA, equal to tens of thousands of T cell genomes. Purified libraries were quantified with a Qubit 3.0 fluorometer, sized on a Bioanalyzer 2100, and re-quantified with the KAPA Library Quantification kit. Each immunoSEQ 96-well plate was sequenced on its own single-read 150-cycle Illumina NextSeq 550 flow cell. The authors' pipeline ran thus. Because the immunoSEQ output held only junctional sequences and lacked quality scores, the filtering could not match the filtering applied to full-length reads. To assign V/J genes and CDR3, sequences were annotated using PyIR, a Python wrapper for IgBLAST v1.9, with IMGT germline references. Any read was removed if the V/J assignment was weak (E-value above 1e-6), the CDR3 was missing, or the read contained stop codons, out-of-frame junctions, or ambiguous translated residues. V3J clonotypes were defined as sequences sharing the same inferred V gene, J gene, and CDR3 amino acid sequence. Percentage overlap between repertoires was computed as shared unique clonotypes divided by the size of the smaller repertoire. Three approaches were used to assess repertoire richness: RTK rarefaction, the Chao1 estimator, and Recon v2.1 estimates of unobserved clonotypes. Generation probabilities were computed with OLGA for all TCRbeta clonotypes obtained by the gDNA method from several donors. TCRdb holds this immuneACCESS table with in-frame rearrangements only. Some clones are missing; in checked studies, unresolved V genes explain under half, and the rest has no known cause. V, J and clone size are taken as reported in that table, and D and trimming were inferred from the DNA itself. In this sample the table shows 1.6 million or so clones, about 96% of which occur a single time. Jointly, the top ten make up approximately 1% of the sample.

The chain is encoded by TRBV28 joined to TRBJ1-2; the D gene is not confidently resolved. Sequencing was done on a sample of naive CD4+ T cells sorted from blood. This specimen's cell subset or site label, per the study, means: CD45RA+ positively selected. The sequence derives from a man aged 25 to 40 in good health. The CDR3: CASSLPGNGYTF. The DNA sequence is TGTGCCAGCAGTTTGCCGGGCAATGGCTACACCTTC.